Listed below are T cell receptor beta chains from one sample, sequenced in a study of cytomegalovirus exposure and HLA in healthy donors. The table came from immunoSEQ multiplex PCR; TCRdb's copy has only in-frame clones and leaves some out. The table shows 100,000 or so clones, with under 80% occurring only once. Material for sequencing was PBMCs. The origin of the receptors is a man aged 35 to 55 in good health and CMV-seronegative. Each CDR3 is given with its conserved first and last residue. D genes are given only for firm matches. Rows may omit the clone size; those that give it use once, few, many or a size class.

J gene | V gene | clone size | D gene | CDR3 protein | CDR3 DNA
TRBJ1-1 | TRBV7-9 | . | . | CASSPLTVEAFF | TGTGCCAGCAGCCCCCTGACTGTTGAAGCTTTCTTT
TRBJ1-3 | TRBV7-8 | . | . | CASSPRGSGNTIYF | TGTGCCAGCAGCCCGAGAGGTTCTGGAAACACCATATATTTT
TRBJ1-1 | TRBV4-3 | few | TRBD1 | CASSPRQGSNTEAFF | TGCGCCAGCAGCCCCCGACAGGGCTCGAACACTGAAGCTTTCTTT
TRBJ2-3 | TRBV9 | . | . | CASSPPQGRVADTQYF | TGTGCCAGCAGCCCCCCTCAAGGGCGGGTCGCAGATACGCAGTATTTT
TRBJ2-1 | TRBV28 | . | . | CASSPRTGVQFF | TGTGCCAGCAGTCCGCGTACCGGGGTGCAGTTCTTC
TRBJ1-5 | TRBV6-5 | few | . | CASRRNSNQPQHF | TGTGCCAGCAGGAGAAATTCCAATCAGCCCCAGCATTTT
TRBJ1-1 | TRBV7-9 | . | . | CSSSLTVGGTEAFF | TGTTCCAGCAGCTTGACAGTGGGGGGTACTGAAGCTTTCTTT
TRBJ1-1 | TRBV19 | . | TRBD1 | CASSIRRTGERNTEAFF | TGTGCCAGTAGTATAAGAAGGACAGGGGAAAGGAACACTGAAGCTTTCTTT
TRBJ2-1 | TRBV29-1 | once | TRBD1 | CSGGTGGYNEQFF | TGCAGCGGTGGGACAGGGGGGTACAATGAGCAGTTCTTC
TRBJ2-2 | TRBV5-1 | . | . | CASSLVATTGELFF | TGCGCCAGCAGCTTGGTGGCAACCACCGGGGAGCTGTTTTTT
TRBJ2-1 | TRBV5-1 | . | TRBD1 | CASSLVPTGGKWGEQFF | TGCGCCAGCAGCTTGGTTCCCACAGGGGGCAAATGGGGTGAGCAGTTCTTC
TRBJ2-5 | TRBV27 | few | TRBD2 | CASSLRGGRGSSRRETQYF | TGTGCCAGCAGTTTAAGGGGCGGGCGGGGGTCCAGTCGGCGGGAGACCCAGTACTTC
TRBJ2-3 | TRBV21-1 | . | . | CASSVAPRTSGGGTDTQYF | TGTGCCAGCAGCGTTGCCCCAAGGACTAGCGGGGGGGGCACAGATACGCAGTATTTT
TRBJ2-1 | TRBV9 | . | . | CASNKEVKFSYNEQFF | TGTGCCAGCAACAAGGAGGTAAAATTCTCCTACAATGAGCAGTTCTTC
TRBJ2-7 | TRBV19 | . | TRBD2 | CASSGTSETYEQYF | TGTGCCAGTAGCGGGACTAGCGAAACCTACGAGCAGTACTTC
TRBJ1-1 | TRBV19 | . | TRBD1 | CASSIASGTGRTEAFF | TGTGCCAGTAGTATAGCTTCCGGGACAGGTCGGACTGAAGCTTTCTTT
TRBJ1-5 | TRBV7-6 | . | TRBD1 | CASSLEDRRGQPQHF | TGTGCCAGCAGCTTAGAGGACAGGAGGGGTCAGCCCCAGCATTTT
TRBJ2-1 | TRBV7-9 | . | . | CASSRHNSGYNEQFF | TGTGCCAGCAGCCGACACAATTCGGGATACAATGAGCAGTTCTTC
TRBJ1-5 | TRBV19 | . | TRBD1 | CASSTSGGSQPQHF | TGTGCCAGTAGTACGTCAGGGGGTAGTCAGCCCCAGCATTTT
TRBJ1-6 | TRBV9 | few | TRBD1 | CASSPGQTNSPLHF | TGTGCCAGCAGCCCGGGACAGACGAATTCACCCCTCCACTTT
TRBJ1-1 | TRBV5-6 | few | . | CAISYESNTEAFF | TGTGCCATCAGCTACGAGTCGAACACTGAAGCTTTCTTT
TRBJ1-6 | TRBV10-3 | . | . | CAISEGEHGSPLHF | TGTGCCATCAGTGAGGGGGAGCACGGGTCACCCCTCCACTTT
TRBJ2-2 | TRBV30 | few | TRBD2 | CAWSRRTSGGAPGELFF | TGTGCCTGGAGTCGACGGACTAGCGGGGGGGCCCCCGGGGAGCTGTTTTTT
TRBJ1-5 | TRBV25-1 | . | TRBD1 | CASSDWTGSNQPQHF | TGTGCCAGCAGTGATTGGACAGGGAGCAATCAGCCCCAGCATTTT
TRBJ2-1 | TRBV19 | . | . | CATLLTGGLPYNEQFF | TGTGCCACCCTCCTAACCGGGGGTCTTCCCTACAATGAGCAGTTCTTC
TRBJ2-3 | TRBV18 | once | TRBD2 | CASSPPSAGGSTDTQYF | TGTGCCAGCTCACCACCGTCGGCGGGGGGATCCACAGATACGCAGTATTTT
TRBJ1-4 | TRBV30 | few | . | CAWSVTDSPGGKLFF | TGTGCCTGGAGTGTAACGGACAGTCCGGGAGGAAAACTGTTTTTT
TRBJ2-5 | TRBV11-2 | . | . | CASSLGQGLQETQYF | TGTGCCAGCAGCTTGGGTCAGGGCCTCCAAGAGACCCAGTACTTC
TRBJ1-3 | TRBV11-2 | . | . | CASSLGGVPGNTIYF | TGTGCCAGCAGCTTAGGGGGGGTCCCTGGAAACACCATATATTTT
TRBJ2-2 | TRBV30 | . | . | CAWSLFGELFF | TGTGCCTGGAGCCTCTTCGGGGAGCTGTTTTTT
TRBJ2-2 | TRBV5-4 | . | TRBD1 | CASSRDSTGELFF | TGTGCCAGCAGCCGGGACAGCACCGGGGAGCTGTTTTTT
TRBJ2-7 | TRBV6-5 | . | . | CASTQNRAPYEQYF | TGTGCCAGCACCCAAAACAGGGCCCCCTACGAGCAGTACTTC
TRBJ1-1 | TRBV18 | . | TRBD1 | CASSAMDRATEAFF | TGTGCCAGCTCGGCTATGGACAGGGCCACTGAAGCTTTCTTT
TRBJ2-3 | TRBV4-3 | once | TRBD2 | CASSPGTSGEADTQYF | TGCGCCAGCAGCCCTGGGACTAGCGGGGAGGCAGATACGCAGTATTTT
TRBJ2-7 | TRBV10-3 | few | . | CATRTENYEQYF | TGTGCCACCCGAACTGAGAACTACGAGCAGTACTTC
TRBJ2-3 | TRBV11-2 | . | . | CASIRNPGQDTQYF | TGTGCCAGCATAAGGAACCCAGGTCAGGATACGCAGTATTTT
TRBJ1-4 | TRBV7-7 | once | . | CASSSTVNEKLFF | TGTGCCAGCAGCTCGACAGTTAATGAAAAACTGTTTTTT
TRBJ1-2 | TRBV11-2 | . | . | CASSSERNGYTF | TGTGCCAGCAGTAGTGAGAGGAATGGCTACACCTTC
TRBJ1-2 | TRBV7-9 | . | . | CASSSDSYGYTF | TGTGCCAGCAGCTCGGACTCGTATGGCTACACCTTC
TRBJ2-4 | TRBV5-4 | . | . | CASSPQQGRIAKNIQYF | TGTGCCAGCAGCCCCCAACAGGGACGGATAGCCAAAAACATTCAGTACTTC
TRBJ1-1 | TRBV5-1 | . | . | CASSGNRPEAFF | TGCGCCAGCAGCGGTAACAGGCCCGAAGCTTTCTTT
TRBJ2-7 | TRBV5-6 | once | . | CASSLRRVEQYF | TGTGCCAGCAGCTTGAGGAGGGTGGAGCAGTACTTC
TRBJ2-3 | TRBV5-1 | . | . | CASSFKGGDTQYF | TGCGCCAGCAGCTTCAAAGGGGGAGATACGCAGTATTTT
TRBJ1-4 | TRBV5-1 | . | . | CASSRGTTGYSEKLFF | TGCGCCAGCAGCCGAGGGACGACAGGATACTCTGAAAAACTGTTTTTT
TRBJ2-1 | TRBV7-9 | . | . | CASSFSGEQFF | TGTGCCAGCAGCTTTTCCGGGGAGCAGTTCTTC
TRBJ2-6 | TRBV29-1 | . | TRBD2 | CSVRAGTGANVLTF | TGCAGCGTCCGAGCGGGGACTGGGGCCAACGTCCTGACTTTC
TRBJ2-3 | TRBV5-4 | few | . | CASSLVPADTQYF | TGTGCCAGCAGCTTGGTTCCGGCAGATACGCAGTATTTT
TRBJ2-2 | TRBV2 | . | . | CASSDLRGTITGELFF | TGTGCCAGCAGTGATTTAAGGGGGACAATCACCGGGGAGCTGTTTTTT
TRBJ2-5 | TRBV4-2 | . | TRBD2 | CASSQPGLVQETQYF | TGTGCCAGCAGCCAACCGGGACTAGTCCAAGAGACCCAGTACTTC
TRBJ1-2 | TRBV7-9 | . | TRBD1 | CASRAGQGYDGYTF | TGTGCCAGCAGAGCCGGACAGGGGTACGATGGCTACACCTTC
TRBJ1-4 | TRBV19 | . | TRBD1 | CASSTGTGARKLFF | TGTGCCAGTAGTACCGGGACAGGGGCTCGAAAACTGTTTTTT
TRBJ1-2 | TRBV28 | . | . | CASSPRQDGYTF | TGTGCCAGCAGCCCCAGACAGGATGGCTACACCTTC
TRBJ1-6 | TRBV29-1 | . | TRBD1 | CSVKRGQNSPLHF | TGCAGCGTTAAAAGGGGGCAGAATTCACCCCTCCACTTT
TRBJ2-1 | TRBV28 | . | . | CASSLGGGGLVNEQFF | TGTGCCAGCTCCCTAGGGGGCGGGGGGCTCGTGAATGAGCAGTTCTTC
TRBJ1-5 | TRBV4-3 | . | . | CASSQEARGGQPQHF | TGCGCCAGCAGCCAAGAGGCAAGGGGCGGTCAGCCCCAGCATTTT
TRBJ1-2 | TRBV7-2 | . | . | CASSSQTDNYGYTF | TGTGCCAGCAGCTCGCAGACAGATAACTATGGCTACACCTTC
TRBJ1-4 | TRBV5-5 | few | . | CASTPGDMGKLFF | TGTGCCAGCACCCCCGGGGATATGGGGAAACTGTTTTTT
TRBJ2-5 | TRBV5-4 | once | . | CASSLAGGETQYF | TGTGCCAGCAGCTTGGCTGGGGGGGAGACCCAGTACTTC
TRBJ2-2 | TRBV7-9 | . | . | CSSSFSPGLNTGELFF | TGTTCCAGCAGCTTTTCACCGGGACTTAACACCGGGGAGCTGTTTTTT
TRBJ1-1 | TRBV6-4 | . | TRBD1 | CASRTRTGANTEAFF | TGTGCCAGCAGGACCCGGACAGGGGCGAACACTGAAGCTTTCTTT